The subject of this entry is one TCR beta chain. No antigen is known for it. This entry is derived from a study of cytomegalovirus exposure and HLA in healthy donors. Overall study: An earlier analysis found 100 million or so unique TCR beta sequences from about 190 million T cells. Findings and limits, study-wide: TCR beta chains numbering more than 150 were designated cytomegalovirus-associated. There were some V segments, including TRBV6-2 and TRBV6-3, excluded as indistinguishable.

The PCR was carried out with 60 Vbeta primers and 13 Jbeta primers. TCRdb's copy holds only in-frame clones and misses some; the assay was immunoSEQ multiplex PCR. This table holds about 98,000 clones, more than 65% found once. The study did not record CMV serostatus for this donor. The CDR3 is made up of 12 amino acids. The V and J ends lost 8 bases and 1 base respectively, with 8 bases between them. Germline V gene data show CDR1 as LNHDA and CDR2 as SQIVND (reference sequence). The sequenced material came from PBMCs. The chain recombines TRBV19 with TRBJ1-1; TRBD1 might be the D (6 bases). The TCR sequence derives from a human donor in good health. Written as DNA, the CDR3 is TGTGCCAGTCTACAGGGGAACACTGAAGCTTTCTTT. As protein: CASLQGNTEAFF.